A selection of T cell receptor beta chains follows, all from one sample in a study of blood T cell repertoires in COVID-19. Generated by immunoSEQ multiplex PCR, the TCRdb table keeps only in-frame clones and is missing some. The table lists 150,000 to 250,000 clones, approximately 86% of them singletons. Sequences were obtained from PBMCs or T cells enriched from blood (not recorded which). All receptors come from a woman aged 25 to 39 who had recovered from COVID-19. Each CDR3 is given with its conserved first and last residue. D genes are given only for firm matches. Clone size appears in some rows only: once, few, many, or a class for an expanded clone.

d_call	v_call	j_call	clone_size	cdr3_nt	cdr3_aa
-	TRBV27	TRBJ2-7	-	TGTGCCAGCGCTAGCTGGGCAAACAGGGGAGGCGAGCAGTACTTC	CASASWANRGGEQYF
TRBD2	TRBV7-9	TRBJ2-5	-	TGTGCCAGCAGCGGGAGACTAGCTGGGCAAGAGACCCAGTACTTC	CASSGRLAGQETQYF
-	TRBV13	TRBJ2-7	-	TGTGCCAGCAGCTCAGGGGCGGGCTACGAGCAGTACTTC	CASSSGAGYEQYF
TRBD1	TRBV19	TRBJ1-1	once	TGTGCCAGTAGTATGGGACAGAGGACTGAAGCTTTCTTT	CASSMGQRTEAFF
TRBD1	TRBV30	TRBJ2-5	-	TGTGCCTGGAGTGTCACAGGGGCGAGGGAGACCCAGTACTTC	CAWSVTGARETQYF
-	TRBV9	TRBJ2-2	-	TGTGCCAGCAAGAGGGACACCGGGGAGCTGTTTTTT	CASKRDTGELFF
-	TRBV27	TRBJ1-1	-	TGTGCCAGCAGTTTCGACAGGAGTAACACTGAAGCTTTCTTT	CASSFDRSNTEAFF
-	TRBV6-2/TRBV6-3	TRBJ1-2	once	TGTGCCAGCAGTTATTCGTCCTATGGCTACACCTTC	CASSYSSYGYTF
-	TRBV11-2	TRBJ2-1	-	TGTGCCAGCAGCCCCTCGCGGAATGAGCAGTTCTTC	CASSPSRNEQFF
-	TRBV7-3	TRBJ1-1	-	TGTGCCAGCAGCTTATCCAGGCCTCCCGCTGAAGCTTTCTTT	CASSLSRPPAEAFF
TRBD1	TRBV7-2	TRBJ2-2	-	TGTGCCAGCACCCCACAGGGGGCGTTAACCGGGGAGCTGTTTTTT	CASTPQGALTGELFF
TRBD1	TRBV5-8	TRBJ2-7	-	TGTGCCAGCAGCCGAGACGGGACAGGGGTAAGGCAGCAGTACTTC	CASSRDGTGVRQQYF
TRBD1	TRBV27	TRBJ2-3	-	TGTGCCAGCAGTTTGTACGGGACAGGGAAGACAGATACGCAGTATTTT	CASSLYGTGKTDTQYF
-	TRBV6-5	TRBJ2-6	-	TGTGCCAGCAGAATACAGGGCTCTGGGGCCAACGTCCTGACTTTC	CASRIQGSGANVLTF
-	TRBV11-3	TRBJ2-3	-	TGTGCCAGCGCCAAGGACAGCCTAGATACGCAGTATTTT	CASAKDSLDTQYF
-	TRBV7-2	TRBJ1-6	-	TGTGCCAGCAGCAGAGGGTCGCCCGGAGGTTCACCCCTCCACTTT	CASSRGSPGGSPLHF
-	TRBV29-1	TRBJ1-2	-	TGCAGCGTTCCGGGTCAGGGGCACTATGGCTACACCTTC	CSVPGQGHYGYTF
TRBD2	TRBV14	TRBJ2-1	-	TGTGCCAGCTCCAGGGTAGCGGGCCCCGGGGGGCAGTTCTTC	CASSRVAGPGGQFF
TRBD1	TRBV18	TRBJ2-2	-	TGTGCCAGCTCATCCGGGACAGGGAGCACCGGGGAGCTGTTTTTT	CASSSGTGSTGELFF
TRBD1	TRBV5-4	TRBJ1-2	once	TGTGCCAGCAGCTCTTTCGGGAGACAGGGAGGTGGCTACACCTTC	CASSSFGRQGGGYTF
TRBD1	TRBV7-2	TRBJ1-5	-	TGTGCCAGCAGACTGGACAGGGCGAGCAATCAGCCCCAGCATTTT	CASRLDRASNQPQHF
TRBD1	TRBV18	TRBJ1-2	-	TGTGCCAGCTCACCCGACAGGGACTATGGCTACACCTTC	CASSPDRDYGYTF
TRBD1	TRBV4-3	TRBJ1-4	-	TGCGCCAGCAGCCCACAGGGGGTTTTCGAAAAACTGTTTTTT	CASSPQGVFEKLFF
-	TRBV7-3	TRBJ2-6	-	TGTGCCAGCAGCGTAGCTGGTTTCTCTGGGGCCAACGTCCTGACTTTC	CASSVAGFSGANVLTF
TRBD1	TRBV7-9	TRBJ1-1	-	TGTGCCAGCAGCTTAGGACAGGGGATAAGGAACACTGAAGCTTTCTTT	CASSLGQGIRNTEAFF
-	TRBV6-5	TRBJ1-3	-	TGTGCCAGCAGTCGCAGGGCGTACTCTGGAAACACCATATATTTT	CASSRRAYSGNTIYF
-	TRBV6-5	TRBJ2-1	-	TGTGCCAGCAGTTCCCCGGGACTGACCGACAATGAGCAGTTCTTC	CASSSPGLTDNEQFF
TRBD2	TRBV3-1/TRBV3-2	TRBJ2-1	-	TGTGCCAGCAGCCCTCGAGGGGCTAGCGGCGACAATGAGCAGTTCTTC	CASSPRGASGDNEQFF
-	TRBV5-1	TRBJ1-6	-	TGCGCCAGCAGCCCCGAGAGCTCCTATAATTCACCCCTCCACTTT	CASSPESSYNSPLHF
TRBD2	TRBV7-6	TRBJ2-7	-	TGTGCCAGCAGCGCGGGGGACTACGAGCAGTACTTC	CASSAGDYEQYF
TRBD1	TRBV3-1/TRBV3-2	TRBJ2-2	once	TGTGCCAGCAGCCAACTTTTCCGGGACAGCCCGGGCACCGGGGAGCTGTTTTTT	CASSQLFRDSPGTGELFF
-	TRBV4-1	TRBJ1-2	once	TGCGCCAGCAGCCAAGACAGGTCCCCTAACTATGGCTACACCTTC	CASSQDRSPNYGYTF
TRBD2	TRBV30	TRBJ2-7	-	TGTGCCTGGAGCTGGATAGCGGGAGCCCAGGGGGAGCAGTACTTC	CAWSWIAGAQGEQYF
-	TRBV7-6	TRBJ2-3	-	TGTGCCAGCAGCCCTGTGCGGGCAGATACGCAGTATTTT	CASSPVRADTQYF
TRBD1	TRBV28	TRBJ1-2	-	TGTGCCAGCAGTCGACAGGGGAAGCATGGCTACACCTTC	CASSRQGKHGYTF
-	TRBV9	TRBJ2-3	-	TGTGCCAGCAGCGGAACTCTGACTGCTAGCACAGATACGCAGTATTTT	CASSGTLTASTDTQYF
-	TRBV7-2	TRBJ2-7	-	TGTGCCAGCAGCTTCAGTTCAACCTACGAGCAGTACTTC	CASSFSSTYEQYF
-	TRBV28	TRBJ2-7	-	TGTGCCAGCAGCCTGACACCGCCGAGCTCCTACGAGCAGTACTTC	CASSLTPPSSYEQYF
-	TRBV12-3/TRBV12-4	TRBJ1-1	-	TGTGCCAGCAGTTTTTGGGAGGAAGCTTTCTTT	CASSFWEEAFF
-	TRBV4-3	TRBJ1-2	-	TGCGCCAGCAGCCCCTATTGGAATCAGGCGAATGGCTACACCTTC	CASSPYWNQANGYTF
TRBD2	TRBV28	TRBJ2-3	-	TGTGCCAGCAGCCCGCTTGCGGGAGGGCCCACAGATACGCAGTATTTT	CASSPLAGGPTDTQYF
-	TRBV24-1	TRBJ2-3	-	TGTGCCACCGGTCGGGTTAACACAGATACGCAGTATTTT	CATGRVNTDTQYF
TRBD1	TRBV6-2/TRBV6-3	TRBJ1-5	-	TGTGCCAGCAGTTACCGGACAGGGGCGCTCCAGCCCCAGCATTTT	CASSYRTGALQPQHF
TRBD2	TRBV30	TRBJ2-7	once	TGTGCCTGGAGGGCGGTCAGCGGGAGGATCGACGAGCAGTACTTC	CAWRAVSGRIDEQYF
-	TRBV5-6	TRBJ1-1	-	TGTGCCAGCAGCCGTGGGGGGTGGGTAGCTTTCTTT	CASSRGGWVAFF